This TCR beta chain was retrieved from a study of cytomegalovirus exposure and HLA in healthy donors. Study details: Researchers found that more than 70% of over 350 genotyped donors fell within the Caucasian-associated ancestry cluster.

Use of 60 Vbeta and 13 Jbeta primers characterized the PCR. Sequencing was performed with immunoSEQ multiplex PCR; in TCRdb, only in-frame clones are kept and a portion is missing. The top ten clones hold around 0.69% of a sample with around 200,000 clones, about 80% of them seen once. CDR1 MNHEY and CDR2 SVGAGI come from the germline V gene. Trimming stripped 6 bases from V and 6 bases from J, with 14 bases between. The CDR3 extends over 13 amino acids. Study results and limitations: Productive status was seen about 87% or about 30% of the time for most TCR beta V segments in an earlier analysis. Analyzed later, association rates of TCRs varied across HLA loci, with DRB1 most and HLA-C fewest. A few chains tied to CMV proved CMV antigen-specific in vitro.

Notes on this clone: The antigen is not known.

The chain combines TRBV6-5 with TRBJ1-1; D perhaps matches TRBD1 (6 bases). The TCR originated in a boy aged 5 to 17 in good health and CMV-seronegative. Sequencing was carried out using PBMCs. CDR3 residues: CASRLQGSAEAFF. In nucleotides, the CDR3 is TGTGCCAGCAGGTTACAGGGTAGCGCTGAAGCTTTCTTT.